The following is a T cell receptor beta chain sequence with its context. Antigen unknown. The sample originates from a study of T cell responses to AZD1222 COVID-19 vaccine. This table comes from immunoSEQ multiplex PCR, and its TCRdb copy is limited to in-frame clones, with some not included. The table includes about 110,000 clones, 80% to 95% detected once. Analysis merged second doses at about 4 or about 12 weeks. General observations from the study: Unmutated variant regions are reportedly targeted by nearly half of spike-specific TCRs. All repertoire sampling was performed exclusively after the peak T cell response.

The sequencing used peripheral blood, collected 28 days after the second AZD1222 dose. This sequence originates from an adult who received the AZD1222 COVID-19 vaccine.

The CDR3 nucleotides are TGTGCCAGCAGTTCCCCCGGGACAGAGTTGAACACTGAAGCTTTCTTT. Translation: CASSSPGTELNTEAFF. The V call is TRBV6-2 or TRBV6-3, the J call TRBJ1-1; 7 nucleotides match TRBD1. V lost 4 bases and J lost 0; bases outside the gene matches: 8. Germline V gene sequence: CDR1 MNHEY, CDR2 SVGEGT. The CDR3 length is 16 residues.